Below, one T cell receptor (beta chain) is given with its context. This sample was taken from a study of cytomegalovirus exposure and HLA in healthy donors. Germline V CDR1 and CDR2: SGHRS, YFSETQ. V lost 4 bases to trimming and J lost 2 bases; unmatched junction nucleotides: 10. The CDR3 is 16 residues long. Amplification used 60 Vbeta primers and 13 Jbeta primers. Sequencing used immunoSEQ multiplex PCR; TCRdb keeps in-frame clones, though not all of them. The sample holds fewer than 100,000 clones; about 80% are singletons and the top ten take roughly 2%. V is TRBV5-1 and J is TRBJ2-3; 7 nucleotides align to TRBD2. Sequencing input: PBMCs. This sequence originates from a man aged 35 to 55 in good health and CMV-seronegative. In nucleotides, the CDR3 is TGCGCCAGCAGCCTGACTCCCGGGACTAACACAGATACGCAGTATTTT. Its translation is CASSLTPGTNTDTQYF.